A selection of T cell receptor beta chains follows, all from one sample in a study of shared clonotypes between healthy human individuals. Repertoires were generated with immunoSEQ multiplex PCR, while TCRdb's copy carries only in-frame clones and drops some. Counted here are hundreds of thousands of clones, 90% to 97% occurring once; the ten biggest clones make up approximately 0.06%. The sequenced sample consisted of naive CD4+ T cells sorted from blood. The receptors here all came from a woman in her thirties in good health. Each CDR3 is given with its conserved first and last residue. The D gene is left open where the match is weak. Only part of the rows carry a size: once, few, many, or a class if the clone is expanded.

abundance: .
j_gene: TRBJ1-1
v_gene: TRBV27
d_gene: TRBD1
CDR3nt: TGTGCCAGCAAGGCGACAGGGATGAACACTGAAGCTTTCTTT
CDR3aa: CASKATGMNTEAFF

abundance: .
j_gene: TRBJ2-5
v_gene: TRBV19
d_gene: TRBD2
CDR3nt: TGTGCCAGTAGTATACTAGCGGGAGAGGGGGCGCAGTACTTC
CDR3aa: CASSILAGEGAQYF

abundance: .
j_gene: TRBJ2-7
v_gene: TRBV11-2
d_gene: .
CDR3nt: TGTGCCAGCAGCCCGCCGGGACGGCGCCTAGGCGAGCAGTACTTC
CDR3aa: CASSPPGRRLGEQYF

abundance: .
j_gene: TRBJ1-2
v_gene: TRBV11-2
d_gene: .
CDR3nt: TGTGCCAGCAGCTTAGGCACAGCTAACTATGGCTACACCTTC
CDR3aa: CASSLGTANYGYTF

abundance: .
j_gene: TRBJ2-7
v_gene: TRBV29-1
d_gene: TRBD2
CDR3nt: TGCAGCGTTGTGAGGGCGGGAGGACCCTACGAGCAGTACTTC
CDR3aa: CSVVRAGGPYEQYF

abundance: .
j_gene: TRBJ2-1
v_gene: TRBV19
d_gene: TRBD2
CDR3nt: TGTGCCAGTAGTTCCTTGACTAGCGGGAGGGCGAATGAGCAGTTCTTC
CDR3aa: CASSSLTSGRANEQFF

abundance: .
j_gene: TRBJ2-7
v_gene: TRBV6-1
d_gene: .
CDR3nt: TGTGCCAGCAGTGCCCTGTGGGGGTCCTACGAGCAGTACTTC
CDR3aa: CASSALWGSYEQYF

abundance: .
j_gene: TRBJ2-7
v_gene: TRBV5-1
d_gene: .
CDR3nt: TGCGCCAGCAGCTTGTATGGGAGATCCTACGAGCAGTACTTC
CDR3aa: CASSLYGRSYEQYF

abundance: .
j_gene: TRBJ2-7
v_gene: TRBV11-2
d_gene: .
CDR3nt: TGTGCCAGCAGCCCAGGCATGGGGGGCTACGAGCAGTACTTC
CDR3aa: CASSPGMGGYEQYF

abundance: .
j_gene: TRBJ1-1
v_gene: TRBV6-4
d_gene: TRBD1
CDR3nt: TGTGCCAGCAGTGTAGACAGGGGGCTTTACACTGAAGCTTTCTTT
CDR3aa: CASSVDRGLYTEAFF

abundance: .
j_gene: TRBJ1-3
v_gene: TRBV5-6
d_gene: .
CDR3nt: TGTGCCAGCACCTCCCGGGCAGCTGGAAACACCATATATTTT
CDR3aa: CASTSRAAGNTIYF

abundance: .
j_gene: TRBJ2-7
v_gene: TRBV4-2
d_gene: TRBD1
CDR3nt: TGTGCCAGCAGCCAGGACTCAAGGGGACAGGGAATTTCCTACGAGCAGTACTTC
CDR3aa: CASSQDSRGQGISYEQYF

abundance: .
j_gene: TRBJ2-3
v_gene: TRBV30
d_gene: TRBD2
CDR3nt: TGTGCCTGCACTAGCGGGAGTATCTCAGATACGCAGTATTTT
CDR3aa: CACTSGSISDTQYF

abundance: .
j_gene: TRBJ2-3
v_gene: TRBV11-2
d_gene: TRBD2
CDR3nt: TGTGCCAGCAGCTTTAGTGGAAGCGGGGGGGCACTGGCAGATACGCAGTATTTT
CDR3aa: CASSFSGSGGALADTQYF

abundance: .
j_gene: TRBJ2-7
v_gene: TRBV18
d_gene: .
CDR3nt: TGTGCCAGCTCACCAGGTCAGTACGAGCAGTACTTC
CDR3aa: CASSPGQYEQYF

abundance: .
j_gene: TRBJ2-2
v_gene: TRBV16
d_gene: TRBD1
CDR3nt: TGTGCCAGCAGCCAATCAGGACAGGGTCTCGGGGAGCTGTTTTTT
CDR3aa: CASSQSGQGLGELFF

abundance: .
j_gene: TRBJ2-3
v_gene: TRBV5-1
d_gene: TRBD2
CDR3nt: TGCGCCAGCAGCTTGGGAGCTAGCGGGAGCACAGATACGCAGTATTTT
CDR3aa: CASSLGASGSTDTQYF

abundance: .
j_gene: TRBJ2-7
v_gene: TRBV5-1
d_gene: TRBD2
CDR3nt: TGCGCCAGCAGCATGGGGACTAGCTACGAGCAGTACTTC
CDR3aa: CASSMGTSYEQYF

abundance: once
j_gene: TRBJ2-7
v_gene: TRBV28
d_gene: .
CDR3nt: TGTGCCAGCACCACAATGGAGAGGTGGTCCTACGAGCAGTACTTC
CDR3aa: CASTTMERWSYEQYF

abundance: .
j_gene: TRBJ2-3
v_gene: TRBV27
d_gene: .
CDR3nt: TGTGCCAGCAGTTTATCCTGGTCAATTGATACGCAGTATTTT
CDR3aa: CASSLSWSIDTQYF

abundance: once
j_gene: TRBJ2-3
v_gene: TRBV11-2
d_gene: .
CDR3nt: TGTGCCAGCAGCTTAGTAGGGTCCACAGATACGCAGTATTTT
CDR3aa: CASSLVGSTDTQYF

abundance: .
j_gene: TRBJ1-2
v_gene: TRBV30
d_gene: TRBD1
CDR3nt: TGTGCCTTTGACAGGGTTCGTAACTATGGCTACACCTTC
CDR3aa: CAFDRVRNYGYTF

abundance: .
j_gene: TRBJ1-4
v_gene: TRBV7-8
d_gene: .
CDR3nt: TGTGCCAGCAGCCCCCCAGTCCAAGAGGGAGAAAAACTGTTTTTT
CDR3aa: CASSPPVQEGEKLFF

abundance: .
j_gene: TRBJ2-7
v_gene: TRBV10-3
d_gene: .
CDR3nt: TGTGCTACAAAGGTAGGCGAGCAGTACTTC
CDR3aa: CATKVGEQYF

abundance: .
j_gene: TRBJ1-1
v_gene: TRBV6-1
d_gene: .
CDR3nt: TGTGCCAGCAGTGAATCGGGGCAAACTGAAGCTTTCTTT
CDR3aa: CASSESGQTEAFF

abundance: .
j_gene: TRBJ1-1
v_gene: TRBV18
d_gene: .
CDR3nt: TGTGCCAGCTCACAAGGGCTGCAAAACACTGAAGCTTTCTTT
CDR3aa: CASSQGLQNTEAFF

abundance: .
j_gene: TRBJ2-3
v_gene: TRBV5-1
d_gene: TRBD1
CDR3nt: TGCGCCAGCAGCTTTTCAGGGGGCCTCACAGATACGCAGTATTTT
CDR3aa: CASSFSGGLTDTQYF

abundance: .
j_gene: TRBJ2-1
v_gene: TRBV27
d_gene: .
CDR3nt: TGTGCCAGCAGTTTAAAACTAGTGGATGAGCAGTTCTTC
CDR3aa: CASSLKLVDEQFF

abundance: .
j_gene: TRBJ1-5
v_gene: TRBV5-8
d_gene: .
CDR3nt: TGTGCCAGCAGCTTGGAGGTATTGGGGTTGAGCAATCAGCCCCAGCATTTT
CDR3aa: CASSLEVLGLSNQPQHF

abundance: .
j_gene: TRBJ1-5
v_gene: TRBV2
d_gene: TRBD1
CDR3nt: TGTGCCAGCAGTGGACAGGGCCGCTCTCAGCCCCAGCATTTT
CDR3aa: CASSGQGRSQPQHF

abundance: once
j_gene: TRBJ1-1
v_gene: TRBV4-2
d_gene: .
CDR3nt: TGTGCCAGCAGCCAAGAATGGGGGAGTACTGAAGCTTTCTTT
CDR3aa: CASSQEWGSTEAFF

abundance: .
j_gene: TRBJ2-3
v_gene: TRBV29-1
d_gene: TRBD1
CDR3nt: TGCAGCGTCGGGACAGGGGGAGTTGTTTCCACAGATACGCAGTATTTT
CDR3aa: CSVGTGGVVSTDTQYF

abundance: once
j_gene: TRBJ2-7
v_gene: TRBV7-2
d_gene: TRBD2
CDR3nt: TGTGCCAGCAGCTTAGCTTCTAGCGGGAGGGGGAACGAGCAGTACTTC
CDR3aa: CASSLASSGRGNEQYF

abundance: .
j_gene: TRBJ2-7
v_gene: TRBV18
d_gene: .
CDR3nt: TGTGCCAGCTCAGCGGGAAGCTCCTACGAGCAGTACTTC
CDR3aa: CASSAGSSYEQYF

abundance: .
j_gene: TRBJ1-5
v_gene: TRBV2
d_gene: .
CDR3nt: TGTGCCAGCAGTGCTCGACGTAATCAGCCCCAGCATTTT
CDR3aa: CASSARRNQPQHF

abundance: .
j_gene: TRBJ2-5
v_gene: TRBV5-8
d_gene: .
CDR3nt: TGTGCCAGCAGCCCGTGGGACGGATCACAAGAGACCCAGTACTTC
CDR3aa: CASSPWDGSQETQYF

abundance: .
j_gene: TRBJ2-5
v_gene: TRBV28
d_gene: .
CDR3nt: TGTGCCAGCAGAGGAGAAGACAAGACCCAGTACTTC
CDR3aa: CASRGEDKTQYF

abundance: .
j_gene: TRBJ2-2
v_gene: TRBV28
d_gene: .
CDR3nt: TGTGCCAGCAGGGGTCCGGGCTTACAAAACACCGGGGAGCTGTTTTTT
CDR3aa: CASRGPGLQNTGELFF

abundance: once
j_gene: TRBJ2-2
v_gene: TRBV7-9
d_gene: TRBD1
CDR3nt: TGTGCCAGCAGCTTAGACGGGACAGGCGGGGAGCTGTTTTTT
CDR3aa: CASSLDGTGGELFF

abundance: once
j_gene: TRBJ2-1
v_gene: TRBV27
d_gene: .
CDR3nt: TGTGCCAGCAGTCTAGGGACACCTTCCTACAATGAGCAGTTCTTC
CDR3aa: CASSLGTPSYNEQFF

abundance: .
j_gene: TRBJ2-1
v_gene: TRBV7-2
d_gene: .
CDR3nt: TGTGCCAGCAGCCGCACCGGGACCCCGCAGTTCTTC
CDR3aa: CASSRTGTPQFF

abundance: .
j_gene: TRBJ2-5
v_gene: TRBV7-9
d_gene: TRBD1
CDR3nt: TGTGCCAGCAGCCTCCTGACAGGGGGGACCCAGTACTTC
CDR3aa: CASSLLTGGTQYF

abundance: .
j_gene: TRBJ2-5
v_gene: TRBV7-9
d_gene: .
CDR3nt: TGTGCCAGCAGCTTATATGGGACAGCGAACATCGGGGGGGAGACCCAGTACTTC
CDR3aa: CASSLYGTANIGGETQYF

abundance: .
j_gene: TRBJ2-3
v_gene: TRBV28
d_gene: .
CDR3nt: TGTGCCAGCAGTTCGGACACAGATACGCAGTATTTT
CDR3aa: CASSSDTDTQYF

abundance: .
j_gene: TRBJ2-1
v_gene: TRBV18
d_gene: .
CDR3nt: TGTGCCAGCTCACCGGCCAGCGAGGATGAGCAGTTCTTC
CDR3aa: CASSPASEDEQFF

abundance: .
j_gene: TRBJ1-3
v_gene: TRBV30
d_gene: .
CDR3nt: TGTGCCTGGAGTCTAAGGGGACAAAAAACTGGAAACACCATATATTTT
CDR3aa: CAWSLRGQKTGNTIYF

abundance: .
j_gene: TRBJ2-2
v_gene: TRBV5-4
d_gene: TRBD2
CDR3nt: TGTGCCAGCAGCTTCCCTAGCGGGAGCTACACCGGGGAGCTGTTTTTT
CDR3aa: CASSFPSGSYTGELFF

abundance: .
j_gene: TRBJ2-6
v_gene: TRBV19
d_gene: .
CDR3nt: TGTGCCAGTAGTTCGCGTGGAGTTACCGGGGCCAACGTCCTGACTTTC
CDR3aa: CASSSRGVTGANVLTF

abundance: once
j_gene: TRBJ2-5
v_gene: TRBV5-1
d_gene: .
CDR3nt: TGCGCCAGCAGCTTGGAGGGTTGGGAGACCCAGTACTTC
CDR3aa: CASSLEGWETQYF

abundance: .
j_gene: TRBJ1-1
v_gene: TRBV30
d_gene: .
CDR3nt: TGTGCCTGGAGTGTTTGGGATGGGGCTGAAGCTTTCTTT
CDR3aa: CAWSVWDGAEAFF

abundance: .
j_gene: TRBJ2-1
v_gene: TRBV19
d_gene: .
CDR3nt: TGTGCCAGTAGTCCCCCGGGTGTGGGGCTGCGGGCCTATGAGCAGTTCTTC
CDR3aa: CASSPPGVGLRAYEQFF

abundance: .
j_gene: TRBJ2-4
v_gene: TRBV18
d_gene: TRBD2
CDR3nt: TGTGCCAGCTCACTTAGCGGGAGGGCCGTGGCCAAAAACATTCAGTACTTC
CDR3aa: CASSLSGRAVAKNIQYF

abundance: .
j_gene: TRBJ1-1
v_gene: TRBV29-1
d_gene: .
CDR3nt: TGCAGCGTGGTCAACTGGGGGTCTGTCACTGAAGCTTTCTTT
CDR3aa: CSVVNWGSVTEAFF

abundance: .
j_gene: TRBJ1-2
v_gene: TRBV6-1
d_gene: .
CDR3nt: TGTGCCAGCAGTGAGGGTAAGAACAGGGTTAACTATGGCTACACCTTC
CDR3aa: CASSEGKNRVNYGYTF

abundance: .
j_gene: TRBJ2-7
v_gene: TRBV18
d_gene: TRBD2
CDR3nt: TGTGCCAGCTCACCACCGGGACTAGTAGGGTACGAGCAGTACTTC
CDR3aa: CASSPPGLVGYEQYF

abundance: .
j_gene: TRBJ1-2
v_gene: TRBV11-2
d_gene: .
CDR3nt: TGTGCCAGCAGCTCTGGACAGATCCCCCAAGGGGGCTACACCTTC
CDR3aa: CASSSGQIPQGGYTF

abundance: .
j_gene: TRBJ2-3
v_gene: TRBV6-1
d_gene: .
CDR3nt: TGTGCCAGCAGTGAAACTGTGTTCGCAGATACGCAGTATTTT
CDR3aa: CASSETVFADTQYF

abundance: once
j_gene: TRBJ2-2
v_gene: TRBV28
d_gene: .
CDR3nt: TGTGCCAGCAATTCTTGGACCCCCTTTTTTAGCGCCGGGGAGCTGTTTTTT
CDR3aa: CASNSWTPFFSAGELFF

abundance: .
j_gene: TRBJ1-1
v_gene: TRBV7-2
d_gene: TRBD1
CDR3nt: TGTGCCAGCAGCTTTTACAGGGGTATGAACACTGAAGCTTTCTTT
CDR3aa: CASSFYRGMNTEAFF

abundance: once
j_gene: TRBJ1-1
v_gene: TRBV4-2
d_gene: TRBD1
CDR3nt: TGTGCCAGCAGCCTCATGGAGGGGGCTGGAACTGAAGCTTTCTTT
CDR3aa: CASSLMEGAGTEAFF